These 9 T cell receptor beta chains came from one sample sequenced in a study of monozygotic twins with inflammatory bowel disease. TCRdb reprocessed the 5' RACE reads; each CDR3 protein has one entry and no DNA is given. The sample's table shows 200,000 to 250,000 distinct CDR3 sequences. The sample consisted of blood. The origin of the receptors is a human donor with ulcerative colitis or Crohn's disease, or a healthy co-twin of an affected twin (not recorded which).

The V call is TRBV5-1, the J call TRBJ1-1; lacking DNA, the TRBD1 call made by TCRdb goes unchecked. The length of the CDR3 is 17 residues. Germline CDR1 is SGHRS and CDR2 is YFSETQ. CDR3 region: CASSYNDRGQKDTEAFF. The full variable domain, rest sourced from reference TRBV5-1 and TRBJ1-1, is KAGVTQTPRYLIKTRGQQVTLSCSPISGHRSVSWYQQTPGQGLQFLFEYFSETQRNKGNFPGRFSGRQFSNSRSEMNVSTLELGDSALYLCASSYNDRGQKDTEAFFGQGTRLTVV.

The CDR3 sequence: CASEDRGEETQYF. The V call is TRBV18, the J call TRBJ2-5; without DNA, the TCRdb call of TRBD1 cannot be checked. The germline CDR1 and CDR2 sequences are KGHSH and LQKENI. The CDR3 is made up of 13 amino acids.

The rearrangement links TRBV6-2 or TRBV6-3 to TRBJ1-5. The CDR3 extends over 14 amino acids. Per germline, CDR1 MNHEY and CDR2 SVGEGT. CDR3 in amino acids: CASSSSVSNQPQHF.

The chain recombines TRBV7-9 with TRBJ2-1; TCRdb indicates TRBD1, and absent DNA this call remains unverified. Germline assignment: CDR1 SEHNR and CDR2 FQNEAQ (reference sequence). CDR3 length: 14 residues. The CDR3 region is CASSLPGRGDEQFF.

This sequence joins TRBV12-3 or TRBV12-4 and TRBJ2-1. This CDR3 spans 11 amino acids. This chain's CDR3 is CASSRINEQFF.

The V call is TRBV4-1, the J call TRBJ1-5; TCRdb returns TRBD1, unconfirmable since there is no DNA. CDR3 length: 18 amino acids. Germline CDR1 reads MGHRA; CDR2 reads YSYEKL. CDR3 region: CASSSFAEITGNNQPQHF.

The chain combines TRBV10-3 with TRBJ1-2; checking the TCRdb D call of TRBD1 is not possible without DNA. The CDR3 is made up of 13 amino acids. Germline V gene sequence: CDR1 ENHRY, CDR2 SYGVKD. The CDR3 loop reads CAISEGVSYGYTF.

V usage is TRBV19 and J usage is TRBJ1-1. The germline V gene encodes CDR1 LNHDA and CDR2 SQIVND (reference sequence). This CDR3 contains 11 residues. The CDR3 here is CASRRVFEAFF.

This chain joins TRBV24-1 and TRBJ2-1; the D call of TRBD2 rests on TCRdb alone, since no DNA is present to check it. The CDR3 is made up of 17 amino acids. The germline V gene has CDR1 KGHDR and CDR2 SFDVKD. The CDR3 reads CATSDTTSGGRYNEQFF.